A selection of T cell receptor beta chains follows, all from one sample in a study of T cell changes during pregnancy in multiple sclerosis. Sequencing used immunoSEQ multiplex PCR; TCRdb keeps in-frame clones, though not all of them. This table has tens of thousands of clones, 93% appearing once. The sequences come from CD8+ T cells from peripheral blood mononuclear cells, collected in the second trimester of pregnancy. The receptor source for this set is a female donor with multiple sclerosis, enrolled in a pregnancy study. Both conserved end residues are part of each CDR3.

TRBJ1-1 | TRBV19 | CASSIGTGFETEAFF
TRBJ1-5 | TRBV28 | CASTEGRTYSNQPQHF
TRBJ2-7 | TRBV14 | CASSHFSGSPFYEQYF
TRBJ2-1 | TRBV7-9 | CASSQPGESYNEQFF
TRBJ2-1 | TRBV11-3 | CASSLDQSGALGYNEQFF
TRBJ1-1 | TRBV9 | CASSVDYRGNTEAFF
TRBJ2-1 | TRBV7-8 | CASSLSTDRGPGEQFF
TRBJ2-3 | TRBV28 | CASSILGTATDTQYF
TRBJ1-4 | TRBV2 | CASRPGGAGDEKLFF
TRBJ1-1 | TRBV7-6 | CASSLRGPNTEAFF
TRBJ1-1 | TRBV9 | CASGVGGTEAFF
TRBJ1-1 | TRBV6-5 | CASIARVDTEAFF
TRBJ2-7 | TRBV11-3 | CASSLGTVISYEQYF
TRBJ1-3 | TRBV10-3 | CAISGERDKGTSGNTIYF
TRBJ2-7 | TRBV2 | CASSARQDSHYEQYF
TRBJ1-5 | TRBV27 | CASSFGQADQPQHF
TRBJ1-2 | TRBV9 | CASSPLEVNYGYTF
TRBJ1-1 | TRBV7-9 | CASSLGGRGIVF
TRBJ1-2 | TRBV4-1 | CASSPGTGNHYGYTF